The rows below give T cell receptor beta chains drawn from one sample of a study of blood T cell repertoires in COVID-19. The method was immunoSEQ multiplex PCR; TCRdb's version includes in-frame clones alone and lacks a portion of them. The repertoire includes approximately 200,000 clones, 87% of them detected once, and about 6% sits in the top ten. Material: peripheral blood. The origin of the receptors is a man aged 55 to 70 who had recovered from COVID-19. The CDR3 runs from the conserved cysteine through the conserved F or W. The D gene is left open where the match is weak. Size is stated for part of the rows, as once, few or many counts, or as a class when the clone is expanded.

d_gene | abundance | j_gene | v_gene | CDR3aa | CDR3nt
TRBD2 | - | TRBJ2-1 | TRBV28 | CASSSTGTSGSNEQFF | TGTGCCAGCAGTTCAACCGGGACTAGCGGGAGCAATGAGCAGTTCTTC
- | - | TRBJ1-5 | TRBV7-2 | CASSQQVTNQPQHF | TGTGCCAGCAGCCAACAGGTTACCAATCAGCCCCAGCATTTT
- | - | TRBJ1-2 | TRBV19 | CASSPMGRERDYGYTF | TGTGCCAGTAGCCCCATGGGGAGGGAGCGGGACTATGGCTACACCTTC
TRBD1 | - | TRBJ2-7 | TRBV4-1 | CASSHHFGQDSYEQYF | TGCGCCAGCAGCCACCACTTCGGACAGGATTCCTACGAGCAGTACTTC
TRBD1 | - | TRBJ2-2 | TRBV11-1 | CASSLGQGVVGELFF | TGTGCCAGCAGCTTGGGACAGGGGGTCGTCGGGGAGCTGTTTTTT
- | - | TRBJ2-7 | TRBV6-1 | CASSALWGELTYYEQYF | TGTGCCAGCAGTGCTCTTTGGGGAGAACTCACTTACTACGAGCAGTACTTC
TRBD1 | - | TRBJ2-2 | TRBV5-1 | CASSPGQGNTGELFF | TGCGCCAGCAGCCCTGGACAGGGGAACACCGGGGAGCTGTTTTTT
TRBD1 | - | TRBJ2-7 | TRBV11-2 | CASKEQGVTYEQYF | TGTGCCAGCAAGGAGCAGGGGGTCACCTACGAGCAGTACTTC
- | - | TRBJ2-7 | TRBV6-5 | CASMAPYEQYF | TGTGCCAGCATGGCACCCTACGAGCAGTACTTC
TRBD1 | once | TRBJ1-2 | TRBV6-6 | CASSHVVGTGWVDGYTF | TGTGCCAGCAGTCACGTCGTGGGGACAGGGTGGGTTGACGGCTACACCTTC
- | once | TRBJ2-3 | TRBV19 | CASSIGPGRDTQYF | TGTGCCAGTAGTATCGGGCCAGGGAGGGATACGCAGTATTTT
- | - | TRBJ1-6 | TRBV30 | CAWGSLSTGDSPLHF | TGTGCCTGGGGCAGTCTGAGCACCGGGGATTCACCCCTCCACTTT
- | once | TRBJ2-6 | TRBV30 | CAWRPGSGANVLTF | TGTGCCTGGAGGCCAGGATCTGGGGCCAACGTCCTGACTTTC
- | - | TRBJ1-1 | TRBV19 | CASSLPYTNTEAFF | TGTGCCAGTAGTCTCCCATACACCAACACTGAAGCTTTCTTT
- | few | TRBJ1-3 | TRBV7-9 | CASRGGQVSGNTIYF | TGTGCCAGCAGAGGGGGACAAGTCTCTGGAAACACCATATATTTT
- | - | TRBJ2-7 | TRBV10-3 | CAIRQGSYEQYF | TGTGCCATCAGGCAGGGCTCCTACGAGCAGTACTTC
- | - | TRBJ1-2 | TRBV6-2/TRBV6-3 | CASSRPGIQSDGYTF | TGTGCCAGCAGTCGCCCCGGGATCCAGAGCGACGGCTACACCTTC